A single sample is the source of the 29 T cell receptor beta chains below, sequenced in a study of shared clonotypes between healthy human individuals. TCRdb's copy holds only in-frame clones and misses some; the assay was immunoSEQ multiplex PCR. This table holds about 980,000 clones, about 80% found once. The sample taken for sequencing was memory CD4+ T cells sorted from blood. Documented subset: CD45RA-negative fraction. Receptors were obtained from a man aged 18 to 35 in good health.

This clone was picked up a small number of times. The chain joins TRBV5-1 to TRBJ2-5; D is ambiguous. The germline V gene encodes CDR1 SGHRS and CDR2 YFSETQ. This CDR3 region has 14 residues. V lost 0 bases, J lost 5 bases, and 11 bases lay in between. The CDR3 loop reads CASSLGIGHETQYF. CDR3 coding DNA: TGCGCCAGCAGCTTGGGCATCGGCCATGAGACCCAGTACTTC.

The V gene is TRBV29-1, the J gene TRBJ1-1; a weak D match, TRBD1 (5 bases). This CDR3 is 15 amino acids long. V lost 4 bases and J lost 0, with 15 bases in between. Germline V lookup: CDR1 SQVTM, CDR2 ANQGSEA. The CDR3: CSVGDGATMNTEAFF. CDR3 in DNA: TGCAGCGTTGGGGACGGAGCTACTATGAACACTGAAGCTTTCTTT.

The J gene is TRBJ1-2, the V gene TRBV5-5; 11 positions match TRBD1. V was pared by 4 bases and J by 8 bases, with 13 bases of the junction left unmatched. From germline, CDR1 is SGHKS and CDR2 YYEKEE (reference sequence). The CDR3 has 16 residues. The CDR3 DNA follows: TGTGCCAGCAGCCACGGACAGGGGGCAGGGCCCATCGGCTACACCTTC. Protein: CASSHGQGAGPIGYTF. Full variable domain (rest looked up from reference TRBV5-5 and TRBJ1-2): DAGVTQSPTHLIKTRGQQVTLRCSPISGHKSVSWYQQVLGQGPQFIFQYYEKEERGRGNFPDRFSARQFPNYSSELNVNALLLGDSALYLCASSHGQGAGPIGYTFGSGTRLTVV.

This clone was found a few times. The rearrangement uses TRBV7-8 and TRBJ2-1, with 7 bases aligning to TRBD2. This CDR3 region has 15 residues. Germline CDR1 SGHVS, CDR2 FQNEAQ. The trim removed 6 bases at V and 7 bases at J, leaving 12 bases unmatched. CDR3 DNA sequence: TGTGCCAGCAGTCCCGCGGGAGTAATGGTAAATGAGCAGTTCTTC. The encoded protein is CASSPAGVMVNEQFF.

The V gene is TRBV7-9, the J gene TRBJ1-2; TRBD1 matches 7 bases. The germline V gene encodes CDR1 SEHNR and CDR2 FQNEAQ (reference sequence). This CDR3 comprises 15 residues. V lost 4 bases, J lost 8 bases, and 13 bases stayed unmatched. Written as DNA, the CDR3 is TGTGCCAGCAGCTCGGGACAGCCCGGGAACCACGGCTACACCTTC. It translates to CASSSGQPGNHGYTF.

This chain connects TRBV6-5 to TRBJ2-2; 8 nucleotides agree with TRBD1. Germline lookup yields CDR1 MNHEY and CDR2 SVGAGI. J lost 2 bases, V lost 1 base, and 3 bases had no gene match. The CDR3 loop spans 16 amino acids. The CDR3 nucleotides read TGTGCCAGCAGTTACTACGGACAGGGAAACACCGGGGAGCTGTTTTTT. Translated: CASSYYGQGNTGELFF.

This clone showed up many times. The V gene is TRBV9, the J gene TRBJ1-2, with 7 bases that match TRBD1. CDR3 length: 14 residues. CDR1 and CDR2 (germline): SGDLS, YYNGEE. V lost 2 bases and J lost 6; bases outside the gene matches: 7. In DNA form, the CDR3 reads TGTGCCAGCAGCGTTCAGACAGGGCGGAATGGCTACACCTTC. Translation gives CASSVQTGRNGYTF.

The J gene is TRBJ1-2, the V gene TRBV11-3; TRBD1 aligns across 8 bases. The germline gives CDR1 SGHNT, CDR2 YENEEA. V lost 5 bases to trimming and J lost 4 bases; unmatched junction nucleotides: 6. CDR3 length equals 14 residues. CDR3 protein: CASSEDRGGYGYTF. In DNA, the CDR3 is TGTGCCAGCAGCGAAGACAGGGGCGGCTATGGCTACACCTTC. Filled out from reference TRBV11-3 and TRBJ1-2, the complete variable domain reads EAGVVQSPRYKIIEKKQPVAFWCNPISGHNTLYWYLQNLGQGPELLIRYENEEAVDDSQLPKDRFSAERLKGVDSTLKIQPAELGDSAVYLCASSEDRGGYGYTFGSGTRLTVV.

This chain links TRBV5-1 with TRBJ1-1; D is unresolved. This CDR3 comprises 15 residues. The V and J ends lost 0 bases and 4 bases respectively, with 13 bases between them. Germline V gene lookup returns CDR1 SGHRS and CDR2 YFSETQ. CDR3 nucleotides: TGCGCCAGCAGCTTGGAAGGCAGACCAGGCACTGAAGCTTTCTTT. Protein product: CASSLEGRPGTEAFF.

There are a few counts of this clone. The chain recombines TRBV9 with TRBJ2-5; TRBD1 might be the D (5 bases). Germline V lookup: CDR1 SGDLS, CDR2 YYNGEE. The CDR3 extends over 13 amino acids. The V end lost 3 bases, the J end lost 5 bases, and 11 bases lay between the germline ends. CDR3 protein: CASSAQNRETQYF. As DNA, the CDR3 is TGTGCCAGCAGCGCTCAAAACAGGGAGACCCAGTACTTC.

A single count supports this clone. The CDR3 reads CASSPGLVLNYEQYF. The CDR3 DNA follows: TGTGCCAGCAGCCCCGGACTAGTTCTTAACTACGAGCAGTACTTC. The chain uses TRBV5-4 and TRBJ2-7; 7 bases fit TRBD2. With 4 bases clipped from V and 3 bases from J, the junction kept 10 bases outside the gene matches. The CDR3 is 15 residues long. Germline loops: CDR1 SGHNT, CDR2 YYREEE (reference sequence).

The chain employs TRBV5-1 and TRBJ2-7, with unresolved D. The CDR3 is made up of 13 amino acids. Trimming removed 0 bases at V and 3 bases at J, with 7 bases between. The germline CDR1 and CDR2 sequences are SGHRS and YFSETQ. The CDR3, as DNA: TGCGCCAGCAGCTTGGAACAGAGCTACGAGCAGTACTTC. Its protein product is CASSLEQSYEQYF.

The gene calls are TRBV9 and TRBJ2-2; no clear D gene. The V and J ends lost 1 base and 6 bases respectively, with 7 bases between them. The CDR3 spans 13 residues. Germline values: CDR1 SGDLS, CDR2 YYNGEE. The CDR3 sequence is CASSVRFAGELFF. The DNA for the CDR3 is TGTGCCAGCAGCGTACGCTTCGCCGGGGAGCTGTTTTTT.

V and J are TRBV4-1 and TRBJ1-2; the D gene is possibly TRBD1 (5 bases). Germline V gene sequence: CDR1 MGHRA, CDR2 YSYEKL. V was cut by 2 bases and J by 10 bases, with 20 bases left in between. The CDR3 consists of 15 residues. CDR3 region: CASSQSPTGGPDYTF. The CDR3 nucleotides are TGCGCCAGCAGCCAATCCCCTACAGGAGGCCCTGACTACACCTTC.

This clone occurred a few times. This chain connects TRBV5-1 to TRBJ1-6; D ambiguous. The germline V gene encodes CDR1 SGHRS and CDR2 YFSETQ. The CDR3 consists of 15 residues. V was clipped by 4 bases and J by 7 bases, with 15 bases between them. The CDR3 coding sequence is TGCGCCAGCAGCGTGGGTGTACCCCCAAATTCACCCCTCCACTTT. Translation gives CASSVGVPPNSPLHF.

This chain connects TRBV12-2 to TRBJ2-3; the DNA was not compared with TRBD1, the D call given in the table. TRBV12-2 has pseudogene status. The CDR3 has 15 residues. CDR3: CASRSGGQGSDTQYF. CDR3 coding DNA: TGTGCAAGTCGCTCCGGAGGACAGGGGAGTGATACGCAGTATTTT.

The chain employs TRBV19 and TRBJ1-2; the D gene is possibly TRBD1 (6 bases). Germline V gene data show CDR1 as LNHDA and CDR2 as SQIVND (reference sequence). The V gene lost 4 bases and the J gene lost 2 bases, with 14 bases spanning the gap. CDR3 length: 15 amino acids. In DNA, the CDR3 is TGTGCCAGTAGTACAGGGGACCGTAAAAACTATGGCTACACCTTC. Its translation: CASSTGDRKNYGYTF.

J is TRBJ1-1 and V is TRBV30; D is uncertain. Per the germline V gene, CDR1 is GTSNPN and CDR2 is SVGIG (reference sequence). There are 15 residues in the CDR3. The CDR3 DNA reads TGTGGATGGAGCGCGCAGTGGTTTGGCAACACTGAAGCTTTCTTT. This translates into CGWSAQWFGNTEAFF.

This sequence joins TRBV27 and TRBJ1-6; D not resolved. V gave up 6 bases and J gave up 10 bases, with 16 bases separating them. Germline assignment: CDR1 MNHEY and CDR2 SMNVEV (reference sequence). The CDR3 runs to 14 residues. CDR3 nucleotide sequence: TGTGCCAGCAGCAGAACCACGGGGAGATCACCCCTCCACTTT. It is translated as CASSRTTGRSPLHF.

This clone was seen a few times. This chain uses TRBV30 with TRBJ1-4; D is ambiguous. CDR3 length: 11 residues. Germline V gene data show CDR1 as GTSNPN and CDR2 as SVGIG (reference sequence). The V and J ends lost 4 bases and 11 bases respectively, with 11 bases between them. The CDR3 DNA reads as TGTGCCTGGAACCGAGGGAAGAAACTGTTTTTT. Translating it yields CAWNRGKKLFF.

The rearrangement joins TRBV7-9 to TRBJ2-2, with D unclear. The V gene lost 4 bases and the J gene lost 7 bases, with 10 bases spanning the gap. The germline V gene has CDR1 SEHNR and CDR2 FQNEAQ (reference sequence). This CDR3 spans 13 amino acids. CDR3 sequence reads: CASSSPADGELFF. In DNA, the CDR3 is TGTGCCAGCAGCTCCCCTGCGGACGGGGAGCTGTTTTTT. The complete variable domain, with remaining parts taken from reference TRBV7-9 and TRBJ2-2, reads DTGVSQNPRHKITKRGQNVTFRCDPISEHNRLYWYRQTLGQGPEFLTYFQNEAQLEKSRLLSDRFSAERPKGSFSTLEIQRTEQGDSAMYLCASSSPADGELFFGEGSRLTVL.

J is TRBJ2-7 and V is TRBV19; 9 bases fit TRBD1. V shed 0 bases, J shed 3 bases, and the junction held 9 bases outside the gene matches. Germline CDR1 reads LNHDA; CDR2 reads SQIVND (reference sequence). This CDR3 has 17 residues. The CDR3 sequence is CASSIDGVGQGRYEQYF. DNA for the CDR3: TGTGCCAGTAGTATAGACGGCGTGGGACAGGGCCGCTACGAGCAGTACTTC.

Many counts were recorded for this clone. This chain connects TRBV7-9 to TRBJ1-1, with D hard to call. Per germline, CDR1 SEHNR and CDR2 FQNEAQ (reference sequence). Between the trimmed V and J ends, which lost 5 bases and 2 bases, there was a span of 6 bases. The CDR3 runs 12 residues. In nucleotides, the CDR3 is TGTGCCAGCAGCGCTAACAACACTGAAGCTTTCTTT. This encodes CASSANNTEAFF.

The chain links TRBV29-1 to TRBJ1-1, with D perhaps matching TRBD1 (6 bases). The CDR3 consists of 12 residues. Per germline, CDR1 SQVTM and CDR2 ANQGSEA. The ends were cut back, 5 bases at V and 11 bases at J, with 18 bases in the middle. The CDR3 reads CSVYTGNLGAFF. CDR3 DNA sequence: TGCAGCGTTTACACAGGGAATCTTGGCGCTTTCTTT. Supplemented by reference TRBV29-1 and TRBJ1-1, the full variable domain reads SAVISQKPSRDICQRGTSLTIQCQVDSQVTMMFWYRQQPGQSLTLIATANQGSEATYESGFVIDKFPISRPNLTFSTLTVSNMSPEDSSIYLCSVYTGNLGAFFGQGTRLTVV.

The chain employs TRBV5-8 and TRBJ1-2, with 7 bases identical to TRBD1. V lost 0 bases to trimming and J lost 4 bases; unmatched junction nucleotides: 3. CDR1 and CDR2 from the germline V gene are SGHTS and YDEGEE. The length of the CDR3 is 14 residues. The CDR3 bases are TGTGCCAGCAGCTTGGGACAGGGTCCCTATGGCTACACCTTC. It yields the protein CASSLGQGPYGYTF.

This clone was recorded once. The CDR3: CAISDRQGAGEQYF. CDR3 nucleotides: TGTGCCATCAGTGACCGACAGGGGGCCGGTGAGCAGTACTTC. The V and J genes are TRBV10-3 and TRBJ2-7; TRBD1 matches 10 bases. V shed 3 bases and J 7 bases; nucleotides not matched to a gene: 6. The germline CDR1 and CDR2 sequences are ENHRY and SYGVKD. The length of the CDR3 is 14 residues.

The genes are TRBV5-3 and TRBJ2-2, with 8 bases aligning to TRBD2. TRBV5-3 is sorted into the ORF group, with uncertain function. The V gene end was trimmed by 6 bases and the J gene end by 6 bases; junction bases not matched to a gene: 19. The CDR3 is 18 amino acids. This CDR3 reads CARTRREVFGVGPGELFF. The CDR3 DNA is TGTGCCAGAACCCGGCGGGAGGTGTTCGGAGTAGGGCCCGGGGAGCTGTTTTTT.

This clone was detected a few times. The chain couples TRBV5-1 to TRBJ2-5, with 8 bases matching TRBD2. With V trimmed by 7 bases and J by 9 bases, 20 bases remained unmatched. The germline V gene has CDR1 SGHRS and CDR2 YFSETQ. This CDR3 contains 16 residues. CDR3 DNA sequence: TGCGCCAGCGGAAATCCGAGCGGGAGTAGGGGAAACCCCCAGTACTTC. This codes for CASGNPSGSRGNPQYF.

Concerning this clone: With a much larger clone just one base away, this may be a read error. V gene TRBV4-1 combines with J gene TRBJ1-2, with D possibly matching TRBD1 (6 bases). Germline V gene sequence: CDR1 MGHRA, CDR2 YSYEKL. This CDR3 spans 14 amino acids. CDR3 protein: CTSSEENRAYGYTF. CDR3 DNA sequence: TGCACCAGCAGCGAAGAGAACAGGGCCTATGGCTACACCTTC.